The T cell receptor (beta chain) under discussion was sequenced for a study of graft-versus-host responses after intestinal transplantation. Method: immunoSEQ multiplex PCR; TCRdb's copy keeps in-frame clones and lacks some. The profile shows some 40,000 clones, about 85% of them singletons. V gave up 9 bases and J gave up 3 bases, with 15 bases separating them. Germline loops: CDR1 MDHEN, CDR2 SYDVKM. This CDR3 comprises 13 residues. Graft-derived tissue was subjected to processing to liberate intraepithelial and lamina propria lymphocytes. The source material was ileum tissue, sampled approximately 200 days after intestinal transplant. The rearrangement joins TRBV28 to TRBJ2-7, with D maybe TRBD2 (5 bases). The TCR originated in a human patient who received an intestinal transplant, so some T cells may come from the graft donor. This chain's CDR3 is CARPGKRNYEQYF. DNA of the CDR3: TGTGCCAGGCCGGGGAAGAGAAACTACGAGCAGTACTTC.